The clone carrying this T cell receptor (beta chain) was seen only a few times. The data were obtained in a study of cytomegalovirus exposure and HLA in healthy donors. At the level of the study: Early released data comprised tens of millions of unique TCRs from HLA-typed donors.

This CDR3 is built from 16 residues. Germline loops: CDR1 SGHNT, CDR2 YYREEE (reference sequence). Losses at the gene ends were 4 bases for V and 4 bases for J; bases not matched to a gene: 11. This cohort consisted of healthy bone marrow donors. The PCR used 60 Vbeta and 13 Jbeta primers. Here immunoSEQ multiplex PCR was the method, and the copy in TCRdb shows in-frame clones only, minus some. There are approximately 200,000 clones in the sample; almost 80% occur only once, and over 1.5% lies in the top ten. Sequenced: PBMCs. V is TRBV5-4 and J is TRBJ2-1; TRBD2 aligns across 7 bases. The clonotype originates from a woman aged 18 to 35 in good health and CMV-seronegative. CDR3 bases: TGTGCCAGCAGCGGACGTCGGGGGGAGTTGTACAATGAGCAGTTCTTC. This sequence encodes CASSGRRGELYNEQFF.